The rows below give T cell receptor beta chains drawn from one sample of a study of cytomegalovirus exposure and HLA in healthy donors. Measured with immunoSEQ multiplex PCR; TCRdb has only the in-frame clones, and not every one. The table shows around 190,000 clones, with about four fifths occurring only once. The sequencing input was PBMCs. Every receptor here comes from a man between 40 and 49 years old in good health and CMV-seropositive. CDR3s include the opening cysteine and the closing phenylalanine or tryptophan. A D gene is named only where the DNA matches it firmly. Size is stated for part of the rows, as once, few or many counts, or as a class when the clone is expanded.

V: TRBV21-1; D: NA; J: TRBJ1-2; size: NA; DNA: TGTGCCAGCAGCACTTCCGGGACAGGGGTCTATGGCTACACCTTC; CDR3: CASSTSGTGVYGYTF
V: TRBV30; D: NA; J: TRBJ1-4; size: NA; DNA: TGTGCCTGGAGGTCCAGGACTACTAATGAAAAACTGTTTTTT; CDR3: CAWRSRTTNEKLFF
V: TRBV6-5; D: TRBD1; J: TRBJ1-2; size: NA; DNA: TGTGCCAGCAGCGAATTAACAGGGGGCGGGTATGGCTACACCTTC; CDR3: CASSELTGGGYGYTF
V: TRBV5-1; D: TRBD1; J: TRBJ1-2; size: NA; DNA: TGCGCCAGCAGCTCCGGACAGGGGGAAGGAGGCTACACCTTC; CDR3: CASSSGQGEGGYTF
V: TRBV4-1; D: NA; J: TRBJ1-1; size: once; DNA: TGCGCCAGCAGCCAAGTCACGACAGGAGGTACTGAAGCTTTCTTT; CDR3: CASSQVTTGGTEAFF
V: TRBV2; D: TRBD2; J: TRBJ2-4; size: NA; DNA: TGTGCCAGCAGAGACGGGAGGGCCAAAAACATTCAGTACTTC; CDR3: CASRDGRAKNIQYF
V: TRBV19; D: NA; J: TRBJ2-2; size: NA; DNA: TGTGCCAGTAGTAAACAGGGTTACACCGGGGAGCTGTTTTTT; CDR3: CASSKQGYTGELFF
V: TRBV28; D: TRBD1; J: TRBJ1-2; size: NA; DNA: TGTGCCAGCAGACAAGGGGGCCAGGGCTATGGCTACACCTTC; CDR3: CASRQGGQGYGYTF
V: TRBV6-1; D: TRBD1; J: TRBJ1-5; size: NA; DNA: TGTGCCAGCAGCACCTCGACAGGGACACAGCCCCAGCATTTT; CDR3: CASSTSTGTQPQHF
V: TRBV6-1; D: NA; J: TRBJ1-5; size: NA; DNA: TGTGCCAGCAGTGACTTGGTCCCCGGAGGAGTGAAAGCTAGCAATCAGCCCCAGCATTTT; CDR3: CASSDLVPGGVKASNQPQHF
V: TRBV5-1; D: TRBD1; J: TRBJ1-2; size: NA; DNA: TGCGCCAGCAGCTTGAACGGACAGGGAAATGGCTACACCTTC; CDR3: CASSLNGQGNGYTF
V: TRBV7-6; D: NA; J: TRBJ2-7; size: NA; DNA: TGTGCCAGCAGCTTCGGGACTCTGCCTTACGAGCAGTACTTC; CDR3: CASSFGTLPYEQYF
V: TRBV7-9; D: NA; J: TRBJ2-7; size: NA; DNA: TGTTCCAGCAGCTTACGTCAGGGAGGCGAGCAGTACTTC; CDR3: CSSSLRQGGEQYF
V: TRBV7-8; D: TRBD2; J: TRBJ2-3; size: NA; DNA: TGTGCCAGCAGCTCTATCGTAGCGGGATCCTCTAGCACAGATACGCAGTATTTT; CDR3: CASSSIVAGSSSTDTQYF
V: TRBV19; D: NA; J: TRBJ2-7; size: NA; DNA: TGTGCCAGTAGTATCGGACAGCCCTACGAGCAGTACTTC; CDR3: CASSIGQPYEQYF
V: TRBV6-5; D: NA; J: TRBJ2-3; size: NA; DNA: TGTGCCAGCAGTCACAGGCTAAGCACAGATACGCAGTATTTT; CDR3: CASSHRLSTDTQYF
V: TRBV5-1; D: NA; J: TRBJ2-2; size: NA; DNA: TGCGCCAGCAGCTTGGTGGTTAGTGACACCGGGGAGCTGTTTTTT; CDR3: CASSLVVSDTGELFF
V: TRBV9; D: NA; J: TRBJ2-1; size: NA; DNA: TGTGCCAGCAGCTGGGGGCGAAACTACAATGAGCAGTTCTTC; CDR3: CASSWGRNYNEQFF
V: TRBV5-1; D: TRBD2; J: TRBJ2-2; size: NA; DNA: TGCGCCAGCAGCTTGGTGTCTAGCGGGAGGACGGACACCGGGGAGCTGTTTTTT; CDR3: CASSLVSSGRTDTGELFF
V: TRBV7-8; D: TRBD1; J: TRBJ1-2; size: NA; DNA: TGTGCCAGCAGCTTAGCGGGGACAGGGTATAACTATGGCTACACCTTC; CDR3: CASSLAGTGYNYGYTF
V: TRBV4-3; D: NA; J: TRBJ2-7; size: NA; DNA: TGCGCCAGCAGCCAAGCGGGTAGCGGAGCCTACGAGCAGTACTTC; CDR3: CASSQAGSGAYEQYF
V: TRBV5-1; D: TRBD1; J: TRBJ1-2; size: NA; DNA: TGCGCCAGCAGCTTGGGACAGGGGATCGATGGCTACACCTTC; CDR3: CASSLGQGIDGYTF
V: TRBV5-1; D: NA; J: TRBJ2-3; size: NA; DNA: TGCGCCAGCAGCTTGGGGGGAGTCGGAGGGGGCGCAGATACGCAGTATTTT; CDR3: CASSLGGVGGGADTQYF